A selection of T cell receptor beta chains follows, all from one sample in a study of cytomegalovirus exposure and HLA in healthy donors. Repertoires were generated with immunoSEQ multiplex PCR, while TCRdb's copy carries only in-frame clones and drops some. The sample shows about 260,000 clones, 90% of them seen only once. The specimen was PBMCs. The receptor source for this set is a woman younger than 45 in good health and CMV-seronegative. Both conserved end residues are part of each CDR3. The D gene is left open where the match is weak. The listing skips clone size in some rows; elsewhere it reads once, few, many or a size class.

J gene	V gene	CDR3 length	D gene	clone size	CDR3 protein	CDR3 DNA
TRBJ2-7	TRBV6-6	15	TRBD2	NA	CASSQAPGLADEQYF	TGTGCCAGCAGTCAAGCACCGGGACTAGCGGACGAGCAGTACTTC
TRBJ1-4	TRBV4-2	12	NA	NA	CASSQGTEKLFF	TGTGCCAGCAGCCAAGGGACCGAAAAACTGTTTTTT
TRBJ2-1	TRBV14	13	NA	NA	CASSQDSQNEQFF	TGTGCCAGCAGCCAAGATAGCCAAAATGAGCAGTTCTTC
TRBJ2-1	TRBV13	14	TRBD2	NA	CASSLGLAGSEQFF	TGTGCCAGCAGCTTGGGACTAGCGGGTTCTGAGCAGTTCTTC
TRBJ2-7	TRBV25-1	18	TRBD2	once	CASSPGTSGRLNSYEQYF	TGTGCCAGCAGTCCAGGGACTAGCGGGAGATTAAACTCCTACGAGCAGTACTTC
TRBJ1-2	TRBV30	11	NA	NA	CAWVLPVGYTF	TGTGCCTGGGTCCTGCCCGTAGGCTACACCTTC
TRBJ1-5	TRBV27	16	NA	NA	CASSPGPGEGNQPQHF	TGTGCCAGCAGTCCCGGTCCCGGGGAGGGCAATCAGCCCCAGCATTTT
TRBJ1-1	TRBV6-6	12	NA	NA	CAVRAGGTEAFF	TGTGCCGTGCGTGCCGGGGGCACTGAAGCTTTCTTT
TRBJ2-7	TRBV27	15	NA	NA	CASSFGPTVTYEQYF	TGTGCCAGCAGTTTCGGCCCGACGGTAACCTACGAGCAGTACTTC
TRBJ1-5	TRBV12-5	14	NA	NA	CASGPWTAHQPQHF	TGTGCTAGTGGCCCTTGGACAGCGCATCAGCCCCAGCATTTT
TRBJ2-2	TRBV27	19	TRBD1	NA	CASSLSKNRDSLNTGELFF	TGTGCCAGCAGTTTATCAAAGAATCGGGACAGCCTCAACACCGGGGAGCTGTTTTTT
TRBJ2-1	TRBV6-6	15	TRBD1	NA	CASSDTGTGRNEQFF	TGTGCCAGCAGTGACACCGGGACAGGGAGAAATGAGCAGTTCTTC
TRBJ1-4	TRBV28	15	TRBD1	NA	CASSFIRQGRRVKIF	TGTGCCAGCAGTTTCATCCGACAGGGCAGAAGGGTCAAGATTTTT
TRBJ1-4	TRBV6-6	13	NA	NA	CASSYSTDEKLFF	TGTGCCAGCAGTTACAGTACCGATGAAAAACTGTTTTTT
TRBJ2-7	TRBV6-5	15	TRBD2	NA	CASRNTGTSSYEQYF	TGTGCCAGTAGAAACACCGGGACTAGTTCCTACGAGCAGTACTTC
TRBJ1-2	TRBV19	14	NA	NA	CASSIPRGSYGYTF	TGTGCCAGTAGTATACCGAGGGGCTCCTATGGCTACACCTTC
TRBJ2-5	TRBV29-1	13	TRBD1	NA	CSVRQGAARTQYF	TGCAGCGTTCGACAGGGAGCGGCTAGGACCCAGTACTTC
TRBJ1-1	TRBV7-9	14	NA	NA	CASSLDTVITEAFF	TGTGCCAGCAGCTTAGACACGGTTATCACTGAAGCTTTCTTT
TRBJ2-7	TRBV27	15	TRBD1	NA	CASSLLQGGEGEQYF	TGTGCCAGCAGTCTCCTACAGGGGGGAGAGGGCGAGCAGTACTTC
TRBJ2-7	TRBV29-1	15	TRBD2	NA	CSVEEGLAGSYEQYF	TGCAGCGTTGAAGAAGGGCTAGCGGGCTCCTACGAGCAGTACTTC
TRBJ2-7	TRBV5-1	15	TRBD2	once	CASSFELAGTYEQYF	TGCGCCAGCAGCTTCGAACTAGCGGGAACCTACGAGCAGTACTTC
TRBJ1-4	TRBV6-1	13	NA	NA	CASRRDNNEKLFF	TGTGCCAGCAGGCGGGACAATAATGAAAAACTGTTTTTT
TRBJ2-1	TRBV6-1	14	NA	once	CASSSGASYNEQFF	TGTGCCAGCAGTTCGGGAGCCTCCTACAATGAGCAGTTCTTC
TRBJ2-3	TRBV2	15	NA	once	CASSDAGDSTDTQYF	TGTGCCAGCAGTGACGCCGGGGACAGCACAGATACGCAGTATTTT
TRBJ2-5	TRBV5-3	12	NA	NA	CARGRGQETQYF	TGTGCACGAGGAAGGGGCCAAGAGACCCAGTACTTC
TRBJ2-7	TRBV19	15	NA	NA	CASSIVGDTSYEQYF	TGTGCCAGTAGTATAGTGGGGGACACTTCCTACGAGCAGTACTTC
TRBJ2-5	TRBV5-1	13	NA	NA	CASSPGSQETQYF	TGCGCCAGCAGCCCCGGGAGCCAAGAGACCCAGTACTTC
TRBJ2-7	TRBV5-1	13	NA	NA	CASSAGHPYEQYF	TGCGCCAGCAGCGCGGGACATCCATACGAGCAGTACTTC
TRBJ2-7	TRBV28	18	TRBD1	NA	CASSSYYGDRGYSYEQYF	TGTGCCAGCAGTTCCTACTACGGCGACAGGGGGTATTCCTACGAGCAGTACTTC
TRBJ2-7	TRBV4-1	17	NA	once	CASSLRPTATNSYEQYF	TGCGCCAGCAGCCTCCGGCCAACAGCGACGAACTCCTACGAGCAGTACTTC
TRBJ2-2	TRBV4-3	12	NA	NA	CASSQDPGELFF	TGCGCCAGCAGCCAAGATCCCGGGGAGCTGTTTTTT
TRBJ1-3	TRBV4-3	16	NA	NA	CASSQIRGNSGNTIYF	TGCGCCAGCAGCCAGATCCGGGGCAACTCTGGAAACACCATATATTTT
TRBJ2-6	TRBV2	12	NA	NA	CAAGSGANVLTF	TGTGCCGCCGGGTCTGGGGCCAACGTCCTGACTTTC
TRBJ2-1	TRBV27	15	TRBD1	NA	CASWDRLNSYNEQFF	TGTGCCAGCTGGGACAGATTGAACTCCTACAATGAGCAGTTCTTC
TRBJ2-7	TRBV6-5	15	TRBD1	NA	CASALSDRGNYEQYF	TGTGCCAGCGCACTGAGTGACAGGGGGAACTACGAGCAGTACTTC
TRBJ2-5	TRBV5-1	14	TRBD1	NA	CASRRDRGGETQYF	TGCGCCAGCAGGAGGGACAGGGGAGGAGAGACCCAGTACTTC
TRBJ1-4	TRBV13	15	TRBD1	NA	CASSFRGQLNEKLFF	TGTGCCAGCAGCTTCCGGGGACAGCTTAATGAAAAACTGTTTTTT
TRBJ2-7	TRBV14	14	NA	once	CASSPGHGNYEQYF	TGTGCCAGCAGCCCGGGGCACGGGAACTACGAGCAGTACTTC
TRBJ2-1	TRBV15	16	TRBD1	NA	CATSRPDRGLDNEQFF	TGTGCCACCAGCAGACCGGACAGGGGGCTAGACAATGAGCAGTTCTTC
TRBJ2-7	TRBV15	16	NA	NA	CATRAQGEAGAYEQYF	TGTGCCACCAGGGCCCAGGGGGAAGCGGGAGCCTACGAGCAGTACTTC
TRBJ2-7	TRBV6-1	15	NA	NA	CASRAFESSPGEQYF	TGTGCCAGCAGGGCCTTTGAAAGTAGTCCCGGCGAGCAGTACTTC
TRBJ2-7	TRBV14	13	NA	NA	CASSQDFLYEQYF	TGTGCCAGCAGCCAAGACTTCTTATACGAGCAGTACTTC
TRBJ2-1	TRBV29-1	16	TRBD2	NA	CSVESPLAGGYNEQFF	TGCAGCGTGGAGTCCCCCCTAGCGGGAGGCTACAATGAGCAGTTCTTC
TRBJ2-7	TRBV23-1	14	TRBD2	NA	CASNPGGGSYEQYF	TGCGCCAGCAACCCCGGCGGGGGCTCCTACGAGCAGTACTTC
TRBJ2-5	TRBV2	17	TRBD2	NA	CASSLPKLAGGPQTQYF	TGTGCCAGCAGCCTCCCTAAACTAGCGGGAGGGCCTCAGACCCAGTACTTC
TRBJ2-7	TRBV18	14	NA	once	CASTPGGFMGEQYF	TGTGCCAGCACCCCAGGGGGGTTCATGGGCGAGCAGTACTTC
TRBJ1-2	TRBV18	19	TRBD1	NA	CASSPPLGQGAPDIYGYTF	TGTGCCAGCTCACCCCCCCTTGGGCAGGGGGCACCCGACATCTATGGCTACACCTTC
TRBJ2-7	TRBV4-2	14	NA	once	CASSQVVAAYEQYF	TGTGCCAGCAGCCAAGTAGTAGCGGCCTACGAGCAGTACTTC